The sample holds one count of the clone carrying this T cell receptor (beta chain). The antigen is unknown. The sample comes from a study of memory CD4+ T cells and cytomegalovirus serostatus. The study's findings and limits: A US-trained random forest predicted CMV serostatus with median AUC around 0.9. Suggested: most of the CMV-linked TCR signature lies in CD4+ memory cells.

Original analysis: Out-of-frame sequences were removed, leaving 2,000,000 or so distinct TCRbeta sequences. Sequencing used immunoSEQ multiplex PCR; TCRdb keeps in-frame clones, though not all of them. That table is the source of V, J and clone size, and D and trimming were worked out from the DNA. The data hold 55,000 to 65,000 clones, with 82% observed a single time. The sort gate was single viable CD3+CD4+CD8-CD45RO+ cells for memory CD4+ T cells. CMV serostatus came from serum IgG against pp150, pp28, p38, p52. Germline lookup yields CDR1 LNHDA and CDR2 SQIVND (reference sequence). Germline trimming cut 0 bases from V and 1 base from J; bases unmatched to any gene: 3. CDR3 length: 16 amino acids.

The chain joins TRBV19 to TRBJ2-1, with 7 bases matching TRBD1. The source of this sequence is an adult in good health and CMV-seronegative. Some clones in this sample may be carry-over from other donors' samples. The sequenced material came from memory CD4+ T cells from blood. The CDR3 sequence is CASSIERGRSYNEQFF. In DNA, the CDR3 is TGTGCCAGTAGTATAGAGAGGGGGCGGTCCTACAATGAGCAGTTCTTC.